These 28 T cell receptor beta chains came from one sample sequenced in a study of CD8+CD57+ T cells in acquired aplastic anemia. Genomic DNA acted as the template from which TCR beta VDJ combination and CDR3 sequence profiling were carried out. TCRdb analysed the reads with MiXCR anew, one entry per CDR3 protein. The table includes 160,000 or so distinct CDR3 sequences, 40% to 60% detected once. The authors sequenced patients whose flow cytometry had shown CD8+CD57+ cell expansion. Sequencing used sorted CD4+, CD8+, or CD8+CD57+ T cells (not recorded which) from PBMCs. The receptor set was obtained from a human donor with aplastic anemia.

This clonotype was found many times. This chain connects TRBV7-2 to TRBJ2-7, with 10 bases lining up with TRBD2. V lost 7 bases, J lost 4 bases, and 22 bases stayed unmatched. This CDR3 spans 19 amino acids. CDR1 is SGHTA, CDR2 FQGNSA, per germline. CDR3 sequence: CASTEWSRPSGRGEYEQYF. CDR3 DNA: TGTGCCAGCACCGAGTGGTCCCGCCCTAGCGGGAGAGGTGAGTACGAGCAGTACTTC.

This clonotype was observed a few times. V and J are TRBV4-1 and TRBJ2-6; D gene unclear. V lost 0 bases, J lost 3 bases, and 9 bases lay in between. CDR1 and CDR2 from the germline V gene are MGHRA and YSYEKL. This CDR3 is 16 amino acids long. The CDR3 sequence: CASSQDDLSGANVLTF. CDR3 in DNA: TGCGCCAGCAGCCAAGACGATCTAAGTGGGGCCAACGTCCTGACTTTC.

In this sample, this clonotype turned up a few times. The rearrangement joins TRBV20-1 to TRBJ2-7, with 7 bases aligning to TRBD2. Germline V gene sequence: CDR1 DFQATT, CDR2 SNEGSKA (reference sequence). The V and J ends lost 3 bases and 4 bases, in that order; junction bases with no gene match: 9. The CDR3 is 14 residues long. The CDR3 spells CSARWRELTYEQYF. CDR3 DNA: TGCAGTGCTAGGTGGCGGGAGTTAACGTACGAGCAGTACTTC.

Ten or more counts support this clonotype. This chain joins TRBV12-3 or TRBV12-4 and TRBJ2-2; D is undetermined. V was cut by 3 bases and J by 5 bases, with 1 base left in between. The CDR3 is made up of 11 amino acids. CDR3: CASSFTGELFF. CDR3 DNA: TGTGCCAGCAGTTTTACCGGGGAGCTGTTTTTT.

This clonotype was seen many times. The chain carries TRBV4-2 and TRBJ2-7; TRBD1 might be the D (6 bases). Germline V gene data show CDR1 as LGHNA and CDR2 as YNFKEQ. This CDR3 is built from 15 residues. Trimming cost V 6 bases and J 0 bases, with 15 bases left between them. CDR3 region: CASSHRETSSYEQYF. The CDR3 bases are TGTGCCAGCAGTCACAGGGAAACGAGCTCCTACGAGCAGTACTTC.

The chain combines TRBV18 with TRBJ2-1, with 9 bases identical to TRBD2. V trimming: 3 bases; J trimming: 5 bases; junction bases outside the gene matches: 8. The CDR3 is 16 amino acids. Germline CDR1 reads KGHSH; CDR2 reads LQKENI. CDR3 in DNA: TGTGCCAGCTCACCTAGCGAGCGGGAGGTAAACAATGAGCAGTTCTTC. As protein: CASSPSEREVNNEQFF.

This clonotype was found many times. The chain links TRBV27 to TRBJ2-6, with no clear D. The CDR3 length is 13 residues. Germline loops: CDR1 MNHEY, CDR2 SMNVEV (reference sequence). Trimming pared 6 bases from V and 3 bases from J, leaving 6 bases between. The DNA of the CDR3 is TGTGCCAGCAGGGAGATTGGGGCCAACGTCCTGACTTTC. Protein sequence: CASREIGANVLTF.

This clonotype was seen only a few times. The gene calls are TRBV30 and TRBJ2-7; D ambiguous. Germline CDR1 GTSNPN, CDR2 SVGIG (reference sequence). Trimming took 3 bases from V and 0 from J, leaving 12 bases between them. The CDR3 length is 14 residues. CDR3 protein: CAWRIGPYSYEQYF. The CDR3, as DNA: TGTGCCTGGAGGATCGGACCGTACTCCTACGAGCAGTACTTC.

The rearrangement links TRBV2 to TRBJ2-5; a weak D match, TRBD1 (6 bases). Germline assignment: CDR1 SNHLY and CDR2 FYNNEI. This CDR3 comprises 13 residues. Trimming took 6 bases from V and 3 from J, leaving 11 bases between them. The CDR3 DNA follows: TGTGCCAGCAGCGGACAGCGAGAAGAGACCCAGTACTTC. Amino acid sequence: CASSGQREETQYF.

The J gene is TRBJ2-7, the V gene TRBV29-1; D might be TRBD1 (5 bases). This CDR3 region has 13 residues. Germline CDR1 is SQVTM and CDR2 is ANQGSEA. Between the trimmed V and J ends, which lost 8 bases and 7 bases, there was a span of 21 bases. The CDR3 DNA is TGCAGCTACAGTTTACAGGCTTTAAGGGAGCAGTACTTC. This encodes CSYSLQALREQYF.

V is TRBV29-1 and J is TRBJ2-7; TRBD2 might be the D (6 bases). The CDR3 is made up of 14 amino acids. Trimming removed 8 bases from V and 5 bases from J, with 22 bases in between. Germline V gives CDR1 SQVTM, CDR2 ANQGSEA. The CDR3 spells CSPYPPGRTDEQYF. The CDR3 DNA reads as TGCAGCCCCTACCCTCCGGGGAGGACGGACGAGCAGTACTTC.

This clonotype came up many times. CDR3 in amino acids: CASSSTLVTKNIQYF. CDR3 nucleotide sequence: TGTGCCAGCAGCTCGACCCTAGTCACAAAGAACATTCAGTACTTC. The V call is TRBV7-9, the J call TRBJ2-4; no firm D call. Germline V gives CDR1 SEHNR, CDR2 FQNEAQ (reference sequence). This CDR3 comprises 15 residues. The V end was cut by 4 bases, the J end by 7 bases, with 17 bases between.

This clonotype was counted ten times or more. The chain uses TRBV13 and TRBJ2-7, with 9 bases identical to TRBD1. The ends lost 5 bases at V and 6 bases at J; junction bases unmatched: 8. The length of the CDR3 is 14 residues. The V gene's germline CDR1 is PRHDT and CDR2 FYEKMQ (reference sequence). The CDR3 nucleotides read TGTGCCAGCAGCGTCCCCGGGACAGGGCCCGAGCAGTACTTC. This translates into CASSVPGTGPEQYF.

This clonotype was counted many times. The V and J genes are TRBV4-2 and TRBJ2-7; no reliable D call. This CDR3 spans 12 amino acids. V was trimmed by 0 bases and J by 12 bases, leaving 12 bases between them. CDR1 is LGHNA and CDR2 is YNFKEQ in the germline V gene. CDR3 in DNA: TGTGCCAGCAGCCAAGATCTGATAACGCGGTACTTC. Translating it yields CASSQDLITRYF.

As to this clonotype: Given a much more abundant clone one base away, this may be a read error. As the CDR3 is not closed by the conserved phenylalanine or tryptophan, this likely results from a read error. V is TRBV30 and J is TRBJ2-3; D might be TRBD1 (6 bases). The CDR3 has 13 amino acids. Germline CDR1 reads GTSNPN; CDR2 reads SVGIG (reference sequence). V was pared by 1 base and J by 1 base, with 6 bases between. The CDR3 DNA reads TGTGCCTGGAGTGGACAGGGCACAGATACGCAGTATCTT. Its translation: CAWSGQGTDTQYL.

The chain is built from TRBV7-8 and TRBJ2-3; 7 bases are a match to TRBD1. The ends lost 3 bases at V and 4 bases at J; junction bases unmatched: 4. The CDR3 consists of 14 residues. Looked up from germline, CDR1 is SGHVS and CDR2 is FQNEAQ. The CDR3: CASSFTGVADTQYF. In nucleotides, the CDR3 is TGTGCCAGCAGCTTCACAGGGGTCGCAGATACGCAGTATTTT.

This clonotype was seen a handful of times. V usage is TRBV2 and J usage is TRBJ2-7; D gene uncertain. Germline CDR1 SNHLY, CDR2 FYNNEI. The V gene lost 6 bases and the J gene lost 5 bases, with 20 bases spanning the gap. CDR3 length equals 15 residues. The DNA for the CDR3 is TGTGCCAGCAGGCTCCCCGAACCCGCGGTCCACGAGCAGTACTTC. Translating gives CASRLPEPAVHEQYF.

This chain joins TRBV9 and TRBJ1-1; D is possibly TRBD1 (6 bases). The germline V gene has CDR1 SGDLS and CDR2 YYNGEE. The CDR3 is 15 amino acids. V gave up 4 bases and J gave up 1 base, with 14 bases separating them. The CDR3 reads CASSTSGTQNTEAFF. For the CDR3, the DNA is TGTGCCAGCAGCACTTCCGGGACACAGAACACTGAAGCTTTCTTT.

V and J are TRBV4-1 and TRBJ1-6, with 11 bases aligning to TRBD1. The germline CDR1 and CDR2 sequences are MGHRA and YSYEKL. Losses at the gene ends were 3 bases for V and 9 bases for J; bases not matched to a gene: 13. The CDR3 has 18 amino acids. Written as DNA, the CDR3 is TGCGCCAGCAGCCATACCACCGGGACAGGGGGTAAAGGTTCACCCCTCCACTTT. Amino acid sequence: CASSHTTGTGGKGSPLHF.

In this sample, this clonotype turned up many times. This chain links TRBV13 with TRBJ2-1; 9 nucleotides agree with TRBD2. Per germline, CDR1 PRHDT and CDR2 FYEKMQ (reference sequence). The CDR3 length is 13 residues. V lost 5 bases, J lost 12 bases, and 8 bases stayed unmatched. CDR3 loop: CASSETTSGGQFF. CDR3 in DNA: TGTGCCAGCAGCGAAACGACTAGCGGTGGGCAGTTCTTC.

This clonotype was counted ten times or more. V and J are TRBV9 and TRBJ2-7; D possibly uses TRBD1 or TRBD2 (5 bases each). This CDR3 spans 14 amino acids. V lost 4 bases to trimming and J lost 2 bases, with 13 bases between them. Germline assignment: CDR1 SGDLS and CDR2 YYNGEE. The CDR3 DNA reads TGTGCCAGCAGCCCATCCGGGGCACCCTACGAGCAGTACTTC. This sequence encodes CASSPSGAPYEQYF.

The sample holds many counts of this clonotype. The chain has TRBV7-9 and TRBJ2-7; 9 bases match TRBD1. There are 15 residues in the CDR3. J gave up 5 bases and V 5 bases, and 10 bases lay outside the gene matches. Germline-derived CDR1 and CDR2 are SEHNR and FQNEAQ (reference sequence). The CDR3 nucleotides are TGTGCCAGCAGCCCTCAGGACAGGGGAGGAAACGAGCAGTACTTC. This encodes CASSPQDRGGNEQYF.

This sequence joins TRBV12-3 or TRBV12-4 and TRBJ1-5; 10 nucleotides line up with TRBD1. The ends lost 6 bases at V and 6 bases at J; junction bases unmatched: 5. The CDR3 covers 14 residues. The CDR3 nucleotides are TGTGCCAGCAGGACGACAGGGGGCGTTCAGCCCCAGCATTTT. It is translated as CASRTTGGVQPQHF.

The chain combines TRBV10-1 with TRBJ1-2; D call uncertain. CDR1 and CDR2 from the germline V gene are WNHNN and SYGVQD (reference sequence). Between the trimmed V and J ends, which lost 0 bases and 0 bases, there was a span of 11 bases. The CDR3 sequence is 16 residues long. The CDR3 loop reads CASSESNPGPNYGYTF. Here the CDR3 DNA reads TGCGCCAGCAGTGAGTCGAACCCAGGCCCTAACTATGGCTACACCTTC.

This clonotype appeared once. A read error may account for a junction end that differs from germline. This chain joins TRBV11-1 and TRBJ2-6; D is possibly TRBD1 (6 bases). This CDR3 has 17 amino acids. Per germline, CDR1 SGHAT and CDR2 FQDESV (reference sequence). Here the CDR3 reads CDSSLALRLSGANVLTF. The CDR3 nucleotides are TGTGACAGCAGCTTAGCGCTGAGGTTATCAGGGGCGAACGTCCTGACTTTC.

This clonotype has only one observation. This chain links TRBV10-3 with TRBJ1-2; possibly TRBD1 for D (5 bases). With 10 bases removed from V and 4 bases from J, the gap between germline ends came to 19 bases. Per the germline V gene, CDR1 is ENHRY and CDR2 is SYGVKD. The CDR3 loop spans 14 amino acids. CDR3 sequence (DNA): TGTGCCACTAACTTCCAGGGTAAGGGCTATGGCTACACCTTC. Translated: CATNFQGKGYGYTF.

This clonotype was seen only a few times. This rearrangement joins TRBV10-3 to TRBJ1-6, with 10 positions matching TRBD1. The CDR3 covers 15 residues. The V gene's germline CDR1 is ENHRY and CDR2 SYGVKD. V was pared by 4 bases and J by 7 bases, with 4 bases of the junction left unmatched. Here the CDR3 DNA reads TGTGCCATCAGTGTTCGACAGGGGGCAAATTCACCCCTCCACTTT. This sequence encodes CAISVRQGANSPLHF.

This clonotype showed up many times. V usage is TRBV11-2 and J usage is TRBJ1-6; 12 nucleotides agree with TRBD1. Germline CDR1 SGHAT, CDR2 FQNNGV. The V gene end was trimmed by 5 bases and the J gene end by 0 bases; junction bases not matched to a gene: 8. The CDR3 length is 19 residues. The CDR3 here is CASSPGTGGESSYNSPLHF. As DNA, the CDR3 is TGTGCCAGCAGCCCCGGGACAGGGGGCGAGAGCTCCTATAATTCACCCCTCCACTTT. Drawing the rest from reference TRBV11-2 and TRBJ1-6, the complete variable domain is EAGVAQSPRYKIIEKRQSVAFWCNPISGHATLYWYQQILGQGPKLLIQFQNNGVVDDSQLPKDRFSAERLKGVDSTLKIQPAKLEDSAVYLCASSPGTGGESSYNSPLHFGNGTRLTVT.